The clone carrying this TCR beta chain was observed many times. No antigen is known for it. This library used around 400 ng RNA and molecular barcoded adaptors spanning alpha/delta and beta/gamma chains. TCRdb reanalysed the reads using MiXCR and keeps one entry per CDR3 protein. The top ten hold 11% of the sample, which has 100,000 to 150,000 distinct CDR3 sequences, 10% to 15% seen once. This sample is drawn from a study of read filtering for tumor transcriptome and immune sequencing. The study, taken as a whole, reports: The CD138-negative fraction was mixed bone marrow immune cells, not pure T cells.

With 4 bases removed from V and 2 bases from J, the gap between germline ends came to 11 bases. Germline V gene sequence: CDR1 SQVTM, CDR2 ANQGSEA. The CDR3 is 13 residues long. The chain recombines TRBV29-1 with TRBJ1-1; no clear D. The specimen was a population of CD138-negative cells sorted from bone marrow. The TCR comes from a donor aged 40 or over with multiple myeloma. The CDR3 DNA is TGCAGCGTTGTAGGACGGGCAAACACTGAAGCTTTCTTT. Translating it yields CSVVGRANTEAFF.